This T cell receptor beta chain was retrieved from a study of cytomegalovirus exposure and HLA in healthy donors. PCR primers comprised 60 Vbeta and 13 Jbeta primers. Method: immunoSEQ multiplex PCR; TCRdb's copy keeps in-frame clones and lacks some. Of roughly 200,000 clones listed, roughly 70% are singletons. Trimming removed 2 bases at V and 3 bases at J, with 18 bases between. Germline CDR1 SGHNT, CDR2 YYREEE (reference sequence). The CDR3 is 16 residues long. With respect to this clone: Its antigen is currently unknown.

The study's findings and limits: Certain indistinguishable V segments, among them TRBV6-2 and TRBV6-3, were excluded.

The clonotype comes from a man aged 40-50 years in good health and CMV-seropositive. The sequenced material came from PBMCs. This chain joins TRBV5-4 and TRBJ2-7; weak D call: TRBD1 (5 bases). As DNA, the CDR3 is TGTGCCAGCAGCTTAAGTGCCTCGGCAGGGCACTACGAGCAGTACTTC. The encoded protein is CASSLSASAGHYEQYF. Supplemented by reference TRBV5-4 and TRBJ2-7, the full variable domain reads ETGVTQSPTHLIKTRGQQVTLRCSSQSGHNTVSWYQQALGQGPQFIFQYYREEENGRGNFPPRFSGLQFPNYSSELNVNALELDDSALYLCASSLSASAGHYEQYFGPGTRLTVT.